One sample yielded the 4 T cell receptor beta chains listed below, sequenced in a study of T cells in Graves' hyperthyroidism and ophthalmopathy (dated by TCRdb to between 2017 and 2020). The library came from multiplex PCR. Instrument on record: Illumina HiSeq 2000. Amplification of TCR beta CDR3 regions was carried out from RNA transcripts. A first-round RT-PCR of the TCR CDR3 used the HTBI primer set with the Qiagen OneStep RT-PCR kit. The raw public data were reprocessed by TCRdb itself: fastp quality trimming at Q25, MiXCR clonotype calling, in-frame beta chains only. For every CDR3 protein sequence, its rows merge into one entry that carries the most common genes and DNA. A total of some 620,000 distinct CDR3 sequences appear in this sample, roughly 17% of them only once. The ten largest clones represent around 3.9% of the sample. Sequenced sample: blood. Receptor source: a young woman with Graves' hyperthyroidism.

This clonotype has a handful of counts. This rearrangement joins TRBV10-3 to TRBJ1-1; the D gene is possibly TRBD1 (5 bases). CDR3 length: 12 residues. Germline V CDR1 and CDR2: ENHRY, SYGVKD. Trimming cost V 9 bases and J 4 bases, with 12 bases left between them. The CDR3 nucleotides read TGTGCCATTGCATTCGGGGGCACTGAAGCTTTCTTT. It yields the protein CAIAFGGTEAFF.

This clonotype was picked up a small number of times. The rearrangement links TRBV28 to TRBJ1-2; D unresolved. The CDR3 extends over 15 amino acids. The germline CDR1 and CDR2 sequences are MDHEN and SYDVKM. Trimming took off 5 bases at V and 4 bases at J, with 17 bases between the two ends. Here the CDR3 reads CASSSPAAGIYGYTF. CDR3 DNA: TGTGCCAGCAGTAGCCCCGCGGCAGGTATCTATGGCTACACCTTC.

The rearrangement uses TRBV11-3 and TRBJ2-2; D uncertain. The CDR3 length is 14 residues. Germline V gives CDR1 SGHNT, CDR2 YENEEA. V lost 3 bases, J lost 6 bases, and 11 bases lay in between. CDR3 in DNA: TGTGCCAGCAGCTTGTACCAATCCTCCGGGGAGCTGTTTTTT. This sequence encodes CASSLYQSSGELFF.

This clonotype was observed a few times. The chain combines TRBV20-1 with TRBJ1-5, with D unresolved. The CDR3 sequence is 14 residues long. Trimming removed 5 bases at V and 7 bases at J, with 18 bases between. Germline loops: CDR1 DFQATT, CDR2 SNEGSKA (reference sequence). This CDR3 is CSALGSGVVQPQHF. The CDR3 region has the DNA TGCAGTGCTCTAGGGTCCGGTGTAGTACAGCCCCAGCATTTT.